This T cell receptor (beta chain) derives from a study of T cell responses to AZD1222 COVID-19 vaccine. Details on this clone: No antigen is known for it.

Study-level results: Donors in the cohort were predominantly white British and more often female, and clonal diversity was possibly underestimated.

The CDR3 spans 15 residues. V lost 5 bases to trimming and J lost 4 bases, with 16 bases between them. Germline V gene data show CDR1 as SGHTA and CDR2 as FQGTGA. Sequenced by immunoSEQ multiplex PCR; TCRdb stores in-frame clones only, minus some. The data hold 85,000 to 90,000 clones, with approximately 88% observed a single time. This clonotype originated in an adult in good health. This rearrangement joins TRBV7-3 to TRBJ2-3; D not certain. Sequenced material: peripheral blood, taken on day 0 of AZD1222 vaccination. As DNA, the CDR3 is TGTGCCAGCAGCCCCCATCTGGTGAGCTCAGATACGCAGTATTTT. It yields the protein CASSPHLVSSDTQYF.